The 26 T cell receptor beta chains reported below all come from one sample, sequenced in a study of spatial heterogeneity in lung cancer. Study conclusions and caveats: For expanded intratumoral alpha and beta TCRs, counts tracked tumor mutation counts.

TCRdb analysed the 5' RACE reads with MiXCR anew, one entry per CDR3 protein. The profile shows about 24,000 distinct CDR3 sequences, around 8.5% of them singletons. Antigens for these TCRs are unknown. The time point is: sample taken at primary tumor resection. The sequencing here drew on lung tumor tissue, taken at surgery. These TCRs come from a male donor with early-stage non-small cell lung cancer.

This clonotype has ten or more counts. The rearrangement links TRBV27 to TRBJ2-1; D might be TRBD1 (5 bases). The CDR3 contains 16 residues. The V end lost 5 bases, the J end lost 5 bases, and 19 bases lay between the germline ends. CDR1 MNHEY and CDR2 SMNVEV come from the germline V gene (reference sequence). CDR3 amino acids: CASSPSGETAHNEQFF. The CDR3 nucleotides are TGTGCCAGCAGTCCGTCCGGCGAGACAGCCCACAATGAGCAGTTCTTC.

This chain uses TRBV3-1 with TRBJ2-7; a possible D gene is TRBD1 (6 bases). The CDR3 extends over 13 amino acids. Germline V lookup: CDR1 LGHDT, CDR2 YNNKEL (reference sequence). Trimming pared 2 bases from V and 5 bases from J, leaving 10 bases between. CDR3 nucleotides: TGTGCCAGCAGCCAACGGCAGGGGAACGAGCAGTACTTC. Translation: CASSQRQGNEQYF.

This clonotype was detected many times. The chain couples TRBV6-1 to TRBJ2-4; TRBD1 aligns across 7 bases. V shed 4 bases and J 15 bases; nucleotides not matched to a gene: 9. This CDR3 has 12 residues. Germline assignment: CDR1 MNHNS and CDR2 SASEGT. This chain's CDR3 is CASSGTGQLMYF. CDR3 nucleotides: TGTGCCAGCAGTGGGACAGGCCAGCTAATGTACTTC.

The chain employs TRBV9 and TRBJ2-2; D unclear. The germline V gene encodes CDR1 SGDLS and CDR2 YYNGEE. The CDR3 contains 19 residues. Trimming left V 3 bases short and J 0 bases short, with 21 bases between. The CDR3 spells CASSAEGTRMNSNTGELFF. DNA of the CDR3: TGTGCCAGCAGCGCCGAAGGAACTCGAATGAATTCGAACACCGGGGAGCTGTTTTTT.

This clonotype was detected ten times or more. The V call is TRBV14, the J call TRBJ1-2, with D tentatively TRBD1 (5 bases). The length of the CDR3 is 13 residues. Germline V gene sequence: CDR1 SGHDN, CDR2 FVKESK. The ends were cut back, 4 bases at V and 8 bases at J, with 14 bases in the middle. This CDR3 reads CASSPSGAFGYTF. The CDR3 coding sequence is TGTGCCAGCAGCCCCAGTGGGGCATTCGGCTACACCTTC.

This clonotype was seen repeatedly, ten times or more. The chain joins TRBV5-1 to TRBJ1-1; D unclear. This CDR3 has 13 residues. Looked up from germline, CDR1 is SGHRS and CDR2 is YFSETQ. V shed 0 bases and J shed 4 bases, with 7 bases lying between them. CDR3 residues: CASSLAWGTEAFF. The CDR3 nucleotides are TGCGCCAGCAGCTTGGCATGGGGCACTGAAGCTTTCTTT.

This clonotype was counted between two and nine times. Its ends do not fully match the called genes, so a read error is possible. CDR3 bases: TGCGCCAGCAGACGCTCGACAGGGGGCTCCCACGAGCAGTACTTC. Its protein product is CASRRSTGGSHEQYF. This rearrangement joins TRBV5-1 to TRBJ2-7; 10 positions match TRBD1. The CDR3 runs 15 residues. From germline, CDR1 is SGHRS and CDR2 YFSETQ. Using reference TRBV5-1 and TRBJ2-7 for the parts outside the CDR3, the full variable domain is KAGVTQTPRYLIKTRGQQVTLSCSPISGHRSVSWYQQTPGQGLQFLFEYFSETQRNKGNFPGRFSGRQFSNSRSEMNVSTLELGDSALYLCASRRSTGGSHEQYFGPGTRLTVT.

The sample holds many counts of this clonotype. This CDR3 is CASSQDRGYEQYF. In DNA, the CDR3 is TGTGCCAGCAGTCAGGACAGGGGCTACGAGCAGTACTTC. The chain recombines TRBV7-6 with TRBJ2-7; 9 bases map to TRBD1. Germline CDR1 SGHVS, CDR2 FNYEAQ. J was trimmed by 3 bases and V by 6 bases; bases with no gene match: 3. The CDR3 is 13 amino acids.

This clonotype occurred many times. V usage is TRBV6-5 and J usage is TRBJ1-4; D is undetermined. V was shortened by 6 bases and J by 0 bases, with 5 bases between the two germline ends. Germline CDR1 and CDR2: MNHEY and SVGAGI. The CDR3 is 13 amino acids. Here the CDR3 reads CASRGSTNEKLFF. The CDR3 DNA reads TGTGCCAGCAGGGGATCAACTAATGAAAAACTGTTTTTT.

This clonotype turned up a few times. The chain uses TRBV29-1 and TRBJ2-2, with 10 bases matching TRBD1. With V trimmed by 6 bases and J by 4 bases, 2 bases remained unmatched. Germline lookup yields CDR1 SQVTM and CDR2 ANQGSEA. The CDR3 has 13 residues. In DNA form, the CDR3 reads TGCAGCGTGGGGACAGGGGTCACCGGGGAGCTGTTTTTT. Translating gives CSVGTGVTGELFF.

The chain uses TRBV19 and TRBJ2-1; 9 bases are shared with TRBD2. Germline V gene sequence: CDR1 LNHDA, CDR2 SQIVND (reference sequence). J gave up 8 bases and V 6 bases, and 11 bases lay outside the gene matches. The length of the CDR3 is 15 residues. The chain's CDR3 is CASSLRRGGEDEQFF. The CDR3 DNA follows: TGTGCCAGTAGCCTGCGGCGGGGGGGCGAAGATGAGCAGTTCTTC. The entire variable domain, with the rest obtained from reference TRBV19 and TRBJ2-1, is as follows: DGGITQSPKYLFRKEGQNVTLSCEQNLNHDAMYWYRQDPGQGLRLIYYSQIVNDFQKGDIAEGYSVSREKKESFPLTVTSAQKNPTAFYLCASSLRRGGEDEQFFGPGTRLTVL.

This clonotype was picked up many times. V is TRBV28 and J is TRBJ2-3; unclear D gene. CDR1 is MDHEN, CDR2 SYDVKM, per germline. The CDR3 totals 11 residues. V lost 8 bases to trimming and J lost 4 bases, with 7 bases between them. CDR3 bases: TGTGCCAGCGTTACGGCAGATACGCAGTATTTT. Residues: CASVTADTQYF.

This clonotype was recorded many times. The gene calls are TRBV28 and TRBJ2-2; TRBD2 might be the D (5 bases). CDR1 and CDR2 (germline): MDHEN, SYDVKM. V was cut by 6 bases and J by 5 bases, with 10 bases left in between. This CDR3 region has 13 residues. CDR3 loop: CASRTTVTGELFF. Here the CDR3 DNA reads TGTGCCAGCAGGACTACGGTTACCGGGGAGCTGTTTTTT.

This clonotype was picked up a small number of times. J is TRBJ1-1 and V is TRBV29-1, with unresolved D. Germline-derived CDR1 and CDR2 are SQVTM and ANQGSEA. There are 12 residues in the CDR3. The CDR3 loop is CTLPRCDTEAFF. The DNA for the CDR3 is TGCACACTGCCCCGTTGCGACACTGAAGCTTTCTTT.

In this sample, this clonotype turned up many times. This sequence joins TRBV28 and TRBJ2-7; D is unresolved. The germline CDR1 and CDR2 sequences are MDHEN and SYDVKM. This CDR3 spans 18 amino acids. V lost 3 bases to trimming and J lost 0 bases, with 21 bases between them. The CDR3 reads CASSFPDWSPVSSYEQYF. CDR3 nucleotides: TGTGCCAGCAGTTTTCCAGATTGGAGCCCGGTGTCCTCCTACGAGCAGTACTTC.

This clonotype was detected many times. The J gene is TRBJ2-1, the V gene TRBV28; TRBD2 matches 10 bases. V shed 3 bases and J 9 bases; nucleotides not matched to a gene: 8. CDR3 length: 15 amino acids. CDR1 is MDHEN and CDR2 is SYDVKM in the germline V gene. The CDR3 DNA follows: TGTGCCAGCAGTTTCTCTAGCGGGAGACCGGGTGAGCAGTTCTTC. It translates to CASSFSSGRPGEQFF.

This rearrangement joins TRBV6-5 to TRBJ1-2; D unresolved. Between the trimmed V and J ends, which lost 0 bases and 4 bases, there was a span of 18 bases. This CDR3 spans 17 amino acids. Germline V CDR1 and CDR2: MNHEY, SVGAGI. The CDR3 sequence is CASSYSVGLPSGYGYTF. The CDR3 DNA reads TGTGCCAGCAGTTACTCGGTTGGGCTTCCCTCTGGCTATGGCTACACCTTC.

In DNA form, the CDR3 reads TGCGCCAGCAGCCAAGAAGGGGCTAGACAAGAGACCCAGTACTTC. Its protein product is CASSQEGARQETQYF. V gene TRBV4-1 combines with J gene TRBJ2-5; D possibly corresponds to TRBD1 (5 bases). The CDR3 sequence is 15 residues long. V was cut by 0 bases and J by 2 bases, with 10 bases left in between. Per the germline V gene, CDR1 is MGHRA and CDR2 is YSYEKL.

CDR3 residues: CAISEGTGSGTEAFF. CDR3 coding DNA: TGTGCCATCAGTGAGGGGACAGGGTCGGGAACTGAAGCTTTCTTT. The rearrangement joins TRBV10-3 to TRBJ1-1; the match to TRBD1 covers 9 bases. J gave up 5 bases and V 2 bases, and 6 bases lay outside the gene matches. The CDR3 spans 15 residues. The germline CDR1 and CDR2 sequences are ENHRY and SYGVKD.

This clonotype was found many times. The V call is TRBV7-8, the J call TRBJ1-5, with a possible D match to TRBD1 (6 bases). CDR1 is SGHVS and CDR2 is FQNEAQ in the germline V gene. Trimming took off 5 bases at V and 3 bases at J, with 11 bases between the two ends. The CDR3 is 14 residues long. The CDR3 protein is CASSTGFLNQPQHF. CDR3 DNA sequence: TGTGCCAGCAGCACAGGGTTCCTCAATCAGCCCCAGCATTTT.

About this clonotype: Relative to the germline gene, one junction end is altered; a read error may explain this. The chain employs TRBV12-3 or TRBV12-4 and TRBJ1-1, with 7 nucleotides matching TRBD1. The CDR3 extends over 14 amino acids. DNA of the CDR3: TGTGACAGCAGTCCCCGGGACAGAACAACTGAAGCTTTCTTT. Its protein is CDSSPRDRTTEAFF.

This clonotype was counted many times. The chain couples TRBV7-9 to TRBJ2-1, with TRBD1 as a possible D gene (7 bases). The V end was cut by 4 bases, the J end by 6 bases, with 19 bases between. This CDR3 is built from 16 residues. Per the germline V gene, CDR1 is SEHNR and CDR2 is FQNEAQ (reference sequence). DNA of the CDR3: TGTGCCAGCAGCTCCGTGTGGAGGGGGCTCCCCAATGAGCAGTTCTTC. Translating it yields CASSSVWRGLPNEQFF.

This clonotype was picked up many times. V gene TRBV20-1 combines with J gene TRBJ2-1; 10 nucleotides line up with TRBD2. The CDR3 covers 15 residues. CDR1 is DFQATT and CDR2 is SNEGSKA in the germline V gene (reference sequence). J lost 7 bases, V lost 4 bases, and 10 bases had no gene match. CDR3 protein: CSATQLAGSHNEQFF. As DNA, the CDR3 is TGCAGTGCTACCCAACTAGCGGGGTCTCATAATGAGCAGTTCTTC.

The chain combines TRBV20-1 with TRBJ2-3, with a weak D call TRBD1 (6 bases). Germline V CDR1 and CDR2: DFQATT, SNEGSKA (reference sequence). The CDR3 covers 17 residues. Trimming pared 1 base from V and 2 bases from J, leaving 19 bases between. The CDR3 coding sequence is TGCAGTGCTAGAGCCGACTCGGGACAACGACACACAGATACGCAGTATTTT. Protein product: CSARADSGQRHTDTQYF.

This clonotype has only a few counts. V usage is TRBV28 and J usage is TRBJ1-1; D unclear. V was shortened by 4 bases and J by 4 bases, with 16 bases between the two germline ends. Germline V lookup: CDR1 MDHEN, CDR2 SYDVKM. The CDR3 length is 15 residues. CDR3 DNA: TGTGCCAGCAGTTGGATCAACAAGGCCCGCACTGAAGCTTTCTTT. It yields the protein CASSWINKARTEAFF.

The table lists this clonotype with a few counts. The rearrangement links TRBV5-1 to TRBJ2-2; 11 bases are a match to TRBD2. Germline values: CDR1 SGHRS, CDR2 YFSETQ. The CDR3 consists of 17 residues. The J segment lost 3 bases and the V segment lost 3 bases, leaving 7 bases of the junction unmatched. CDR3 sequence (DNA): TGCGCCAGCAGCTCAATACTAGCGGGGGACCACACCGGGGAGCTGTTTTTT. This translates into CASSSILAGDHTGELFF.